These T cell receptor beta chains were read from a single sample in a study of T cells after yellow fever vaccination. Using its own MiXCR run on the 5' RACE reads, TCRdb lists one record per CDR3 protein. The data show a few hundred thousand distinct CDR3 sequences, approximately 3% seen once. The material was CD4+ T cells sorted from PBMCs, obtained 10 days after the yellow fever booster vaccination. The receptors shown here come from a man aged 18 to 35 who received the YFV17D yellow fever vaccine. The CDR3 runs from the conserved cysteine through the conserved F or W. D genes are given only for firm matches. Where a row states a size, it is once, few, many or the class of an expanded clone; other rows omit it.

j_call: TRBJ2-7; v_call: TRBV7-9; d_call: TRBD1; clone_size: many; cdr3_aa: CASKPGQRGYEQYF; cdr3_nt: TGTGCCAGCAAGCCGGGACAGAGGGGCTACGAGCAGTACTTC
j_call: TRBJ2-7; v_call: TRBV5-1; d_call: -; clone_size: -; cdr3_aa: CASSWIDSSYEQYF; cdr3_nt: TGCGCCAGCAGCTGGATCGACAGCTCCTACGAGCAGTACTTC
j_call: TRBJ1-3; v_call: TRBV5-1; d_call: -; clone_size: -; cdr3_aa: CASSSLGPPGNTIYF; cdr3_nt: TGCGCCAGCAGCTCATTAGGACCCCCTGGAAACACCATATATTTT
j_call: TRBJ2-5; v_call: TRBV5-5; d_call: -; clone_size: -; cdr3_aa: CASENDVRETQYF; cdr3_nt: TGTGCCAGCGAAAATGACGTGAGAGAGACCCAGTACTTC
j_call: TRBJ2-7; v_call: TRBV7-9; d_call: -; clone_size: -; cdr3_aa: CASSLQVEQYF; cdr3_nt: TGTGCCAGCAGCTTGCAAGTCGAGCAGTACTTC
j_call: TRBJ2-5; v_call: TRBV10-1; d_call: -; clone_size: -; cdr3_aa: CASSEDPAGTQYF; cdr3_nt: TGCGCCAGCAGTGAGGACCCCGCTGGGACCCAGTACTTC
j_call: TRBJ2-3; v_call: TRBV13; d_call: TRBD2; clone_size: few; cdr3_aa: CASSFPGRADTQYF; cdr3_nt: TGTGCCAGCAGCTTCCCAGGGAGGGCAGATACGCAGTATTTT
j_call: TRBJ1-5; v_call: TRBV6-5; d_call: TRBD1; clone_size: -; cdr3_aa: CASSYSIPGGDSNQPQHF; cdr3_nt: TGTGCCAGCAGTTACTCAATACCAGGGGGTGATAGCAATCAGCCCCAGCATTTT
j_call: TRBJ1-2; v_call: TRBV6-5; d_call: -; clone_size: few; cdr3_aa: CASSPGSERKSYGYTF; cdr3_nt: TGTGCCAGCAGCCCCGGGTCGGAGCGCAAGTCCTATGGCTACACCTTC
j_call: TRBJ1-3; v_call: TRBV27; d_call: -; clone_size: many; cdr3_aa: CASRAGGDSGNTIYF; cdr3_nt: TGTGCCAGCAGGGCTGGGGGGGACTCTGGAAACACCATATATTTT
j_call: TRBJ2-1; v_call: TRBV5-1; d_call: -; clone_size: many; cdr3_aa: CASRLELGYNEQFF; cdr3_nt: TGCGCCAGCAGATTGGAACTAGGGTACAATGAGCAGTTCTTC
j_call: TRBJ2-1; v_call: TRBV6-2/TRBV6-3; d_call: TRBD2; clone_size: many; cdr3_aa: CASRQRGGQDEQFF; cdr3_nt: TGTGCCAGCAGACAGCGGGGGGGCCAGGATGAGCAGTTCTTC
j_call: TRBJ2-1; v_call: TRBV29-1; d_call: TRBD2; clone_size: few; cdr3_aa: CSVQGGLRSYNEQFF; cdr3_nt: TGCAGCGTTCAGGGAGGGCTACGATCCTACAATGAGCAGTTCTTC
j_call: TRBJ1-2; v_call: TRBV7-8; d_call: -; clone_size: many; cdr3_aa: CASSLGAPNYGYTF; cdr3_nt: TGTGCCAGCAGCCTGGGGGCTCCTAACTATGGCTACACCTTC
j_call: TRBJ2-7; v_call: TRBV7-2; d_call: -; clone_size: many; cdr3_aa: CASSLIARQEQYF; cdr3_nt: TGTGCCAGCAGCTTAATAGCGAGGCAGGAGCAGTACTTC
j_call: TRBJ1-1; v_call: TRBV20-1; d_call: -; clone_size: many; cdr3_aa: CSARDLRLLAEAFF; cdr3_nt: TGCAGTGCTAGAGATCTACGACTGCTAGCAGAAGCTTTCTTT
j_call: TRBJ2-5; v_call: TRBV20-1; d_call: TRBD1; clone_size: many; cdr3_aa: CSVMMGQQETQYF; cdr3_nt: TGCAGTGTCATGATGGGACAGCAAGAGACCCAGTACTTC
j_call: TRBJ1-3; v_call: TRBV5-1; d_call: -; clone_size: many; cdr3_aa: CASSPDRQGDSGNTIYF; cdr3_nt: TGCGCCAGCAGCCCCGACCGACAAGGCGACTCTGGAAACACCATATATTTT
j_call: TRBJ2-1; v_call: TRBV5-1; d_call: -; clone_size: many; cdr3_aa: CASRVAIAYNEQFF; cdr3_nt: TGCGCCAGCAGGGTGGCGATCGCCTACAATGAGCAGTTCTTC
j_call: TRBJ1-3; v_call: TRBV12-3/TRBV12-4; d_call: -; clone_size: few; cdr3_aa: CASKAGRLGNTIYF; cdr3_nt: TGTGCCAGCAAGGCCGGAAGGCTAGGAAACACCATATATTTT
j_call: TRBJ2-7; v_call: TRBV5-1; d_call: TRBD1; clone_size: many; cdr3_aa: CASTLQGAISEQYF; cdr3_nt: TGCGCCAGCACCCTACAGGGGGCGATTAGCGAGCAGTACTTC
j_call: TRBJ1-5; v_call: TRBV6-5; d_call: -; clone_size: many; cdr3_aa: CASSQRGGPNQPQHF; cdr3_nt: TGTGCCAGCAGCCAAAGGGGGGGTCCCAATCAGCCCCAGCATTTT
j_call: TRBJ2-7; v_call: TRBV28; d_call: -; clone_size: many; cdr3_aa: CASSSTGGITYEQYF; cdr3_nt: TGTGCCAGCAGTTCCACGGGGGGCATAACCTACGAGCAGTACTTC
j_call: TRBJ2-2; v_call: TRBV10-3; d_call: TRBD2; clone_size: many; cdr3_aa: CAITGGGGTGELFF; cdr3_nt: TGTGCCATCACTGGCGGGGGTGGCACCGGGGAGCTGTTTTTT
j_call: TRBJ1-3; v_call: TRBV18; d_call: -; clone_size: -; cdr3_aa: CASSPRPQGEGSGNTIYF; cdr3_nt: TGTGCCAGCTCACCAAGGCCGCAGGGAGAGGGCTCTGGAAACACCATATATTTT
j_call: TRBJ2-1; v_call: TRBV5-1; d_call: -; clone_size: few; cdr3_aa: CASSLDRSNEQFF; cdr3_nt: TGCGCCAGCAGCTTGGACCGGAGCAATGAGCAGTTCTTC
j_call: TRBJ1-2; v_call: TRBV9; d_call: -; clone_size: many; cdr3_aa: CASSVAAGRDGYTF; cdr3_nt: TGTGCCAGCAGCGTAGCAGCAGGGAGGGATGGCTACACCTTC
j_call: TRBJ2-7; v_call: TRBV7-2; d_call: TRBD2; clone_size: few; cdr3_aa: CASSRPGGTYEQYF; cdr3_nt: TGTGCCAGCAGCCGTCCGGGAGGTACCTACGAGCAGTACTTC
j_call: TRBJ1-2; v_call: TRBV6-2/TRBV6-3; d_call: -; clone_size: -; cdr3_aa: CASTRGDGNYGYTF; cdr3_nt: TGTGCCAGCACCCGGGGGGACGGTAACTATGGCTACACCTTC
j_call: TRBJ2-5; v_call: TRBV4-3; d_call: -; clone_size: many; cdr3_aa: CASSQDLRGRETQYF; cdr3_nt: TGCGCCAGCAGCCAAGACCTCAGGGGTAGGGAGACCCAGTACTTC
j_call: TRBJ2-3; v_call: TRBV28; d_call: TRBD2; clone_size: many; cdr3_aa: CASSLWGSGGGSDTQYF; cdr3_nt: TGTGCCAGCAGCCTATGGGGTAGCGGGGGTGGATCAGATACGCAGTATTTT
j_call: TRBJ2-2; v_call: TRBV5-1; d_call: TRBD1; clone_size: many; cdr3_aa: CASSFDRVLTGELFF; cdr3_nt: TGCGCCAGCAGCTTCGACAGGGTTTTGACCGGGGAGCTGTTTTTT
j_call: TRBJ2-7; v_call: TRBV7-9; d_call: TRBD1; clone_size: -; cdr3_aa: CASSGTGAYEQYF; cdr3_nt: TGTGCCAGCAGCGGGACAGGGGCCTACGAGCAGTACTTC
j_call: TRBJ1-1; v_call: TRBV25-1; d_call: -; clone_size: few; cdr3_aa: CASSESRGRNTEAFF; cdr3_nt: TGTGCCAGCAGTGAAAGCAGGGGAAGGAATACTGAAGCTTTCTTT
j_call: TRBJ2-5; v_call: TRBV6-1; d_call: -; clone_size: few; cdr3_aa: CASMQGPARETQYF; cdr3_nt: TGTGCCAGCATGCAGGGTCCGGCGAGAGAGACCCAGTACTTC
j_call: TRBJ1-1; v_call: TRBV6-2/TRBV6-3; d_call: -; clone_size: -; cdr3_aa: CATKENTEAFF; cdr3_nt: TGTGCCACCAAAGAGAACACTGAAGCTTTCTTT
j_call: TRBJ2-3; v_call: TRBV20-1; d_call: -; clone_size: few; cdr3_aa: CSAREMEPADTQYF; cdr3_nt: TGCAGTGCTAGAGAAATGGAGCCGGCAGATACGCAGTATTTT
j_call: TRBJ1-3; v_call: TRBV29-1; d_call: -; clone_size: few; cdr3_aa: CSVGGVRGNTIYF; cdr3_nt: TGCAGCGTCGGAGGGGTGAGGGGAAACACCATATATTTT
j_call: TRBJ1-2; v_call: TRBV12-5; d_call: TRBD1; clone_size: many; cdr3_aa: CASGLAHRGHGYGYTF; cdr3_nt: TGTGCTAGTGGTTTGGCTCACAGGGGGCACGGCTATGGCTACACCTTC
j_call: TRBJ2-1; v_call: TRBV2; d_call: -; clone_size: -; cdr3_aa: CASSEAAAGYNEQFF; cdr3_nt: TGTGCCAGCAGTGAAGCGGCGGCAGGATACAATGAGCAGTTCTTC
j_call: TRBJ2-3; v_call: TRBV5-1; d_call: TRBD2; clone_size: many; cdr3_aa: CASRRVLAGSTDTQYF; cdr3_nt: TGCGCCAGCAGACGGGTACTAGCGGGGAGCACAGATACGCAGTATTTT
j_call: TRBJ2-3; v_call: TRBV4-2; d_call: TRBD2; clone_size: -; cdr3_aa: CASSQDLTSGGGDTQYF; cdr3_nt: TGTGCCAGCAGCCAAGATTTGACTAGCGGGGGAGGAGATACGCAGTATTTT
j_call: TRBJ2-4; v_call: TRBV5-1; d_call: -; clone_size: few; cdr3_aa: CASSLGGDPNIQYF; cdr3_nt: TGCGCCAGCAGCTTGGGCGGGGACCCAAACATTCAGTACTTC
j_call: TRBJ1-4; v_call: TRBV3-1; d_call: -; clone_size: few; cdr3_aa: CASSQESSGSEKLFF; cdr3_nt: TGTGCCAGCAGCCAAGAATCATCAGGGAGCGAAAAACTGTTTTTT
j_call: TRBJ2-3; v_call: TRBV6-5; d_call: -; clone_size: -; cdr3_aa: CASSLGRGTDTQYF; cdr3_nt: TGTGCCAGCAGTTTGGGGCGCGGCACAGATACGCAGTATTTT
j_call: TRBJ1-3; v_call: TRBV7-6; d_call: -; clone_size: many; cdr3_aa: CASSLVPRPSGNTIYF; cdr3_nt: TGTGCCAGCAGCTTAGTCCCCCGACCATCTGGAAACACCATATATTTT
j_call: TRBJ2-2; v_call: TRBV5-4; d_call: -; clone_size: -; cdr3_aa: CASSLSKYTGELFF; cdr3_nt: TGTGCCAGCAGCTTGAGCAAGTACACCGGGGAGCTGTTTTTT
j_call: TRBJ2-7; v_call: TRBV7-2; d_call: TRBD2; clone_size: many; cdr3_aa: CASSDQPLLAGDEQYF; cdr3_nt: TGTGCCAGCAGCGACCAACCCTTACTAGCGGGGGACGAGCAGTACTTC
j_call: TRBJ2-5; v_call: TRBV7-2; d_call: -; clone_size: few; cdr3_aa: CASSLNRDETQYF; cdr3_nt: TGTGCCAGCAGCTTAAACAGGGACGAGACCCAGTACTTC
j_call: TRBJ2-3; v_call: TRBV4-2; d_call: -; clone_size: many; cdr3_aa: CASSQGTAEADTQYF; cdr3_nt: TGTGCCAGCAGCCAAGGGACCGCAGAGGCAGATACGCAGTATTTT
j_call: TRBJ1-2; v_call: TRBV9; d_call: -; clone_size: few; cdr3_aa: CASSVLGNYGYTF; cdr3_nt: TGTGCCAGCAGCGTACTAGGGAACTATGGCTACACCTTC
j_call: TRBJ2-7; v_call: TRBV10-3; d_call: -; clone_size: many; cdr3_aa: CAISESSVEQYF; cdr3_nt: TGTGCCATCAGTGAGTCTAGCGTCGAGCAGTACTTC
j_call: TRBJ2-3; v_call: TRBV6-1; d_call: -; clone_size: many; cdr3_aa: CASSERSGTQYF; cdr3_nt: TGTGCCAGCAGTGAAAGGTCAGGCACGCAGTATTTT
j_call: TRBJ2-7; v_call: TRBV2; d_call: -; clone_size: many; cdr3_aa: CASSDVGAGLKQYF; cdr3_nt: TGTGCCAGCAGTGATGTGGGGGCCGGCTTGAAGCAGTACTTC